The clone carrying this T cell receptor (beta chain) appeared a single time. The target antigen is unknown. Germline V gene lookup returns CDR1 SGHTA and CDR2 FQGNSA. This CDR3 comprises 16 residues. V was clipped by 5 bases and J by 0 bases, with 15 bases between them. The data originate from a study of blood T cells in healthy people across ages. Study-wide findings and caveats: Naive T cell percentage strongly correlated with TCR beta diversity. Whereas aged donors had fewer naive CD4+ cells, long-lived donors had more of them and higher diversity.

Using a J-beta primer mix together with a sample-barcoded 5' primer, a second PCR was run for about 6 to 12 cycles. From the 5' RACE reads, TCRdb called clonotypes with MiXCR, one entry per CDR3 protein. The sample comprises roughly 1.4 million distinct CDR3 sequences, 59% of which are singletons, and 6.5% to 8.5% rests with the top ten. This TCR was recovered from a young man in good health. The chain is built from TRBV7-2 and TRBJ2-3; D might be TRBD1 or TRBD2, each matching 5 bases. Sample: blood. CDR3 protein: CASSPRGGPSTDTQYF. In DNA form, the CDR3 reads TGTGCCAGCAGCCCCCGGGGCGGGCCTAGCACAGATACGCAGTATTTT.